This TCR beta chain was observed in a study of identical twins. TCRdb itself ran the 5' RACE reads through MiXCR, one entry per CDR3 protein. The repertoire holds 500,000 to 550,000 distinct CDR3 sequences, with about a fifth as singletons. Germline V gives CDR1 LNHDA, CDR2 SQIVND (reference sequence). The CDR3 spans 15 residues. Germline trimming cut 4 bases from V and 3 bases from J; bases unmatched to any gene: 8. Another study also made use of these data, one on yellow fever vaccine responses in identical twins.

Sequencing was performed on CD4+ T cells sorted from blood. The sequence was collected from a woman aged 18 to 35 in good health. J is TRBJ2-7 and V is TRBV19; 8 bases map to TRBD1. The CDR3 nucleotides read TGTGCCAGTAGTACACCGGGACAGGATAACTACGAGCAGTACTTC. Translated: CASSTPGQDNYEQYF.